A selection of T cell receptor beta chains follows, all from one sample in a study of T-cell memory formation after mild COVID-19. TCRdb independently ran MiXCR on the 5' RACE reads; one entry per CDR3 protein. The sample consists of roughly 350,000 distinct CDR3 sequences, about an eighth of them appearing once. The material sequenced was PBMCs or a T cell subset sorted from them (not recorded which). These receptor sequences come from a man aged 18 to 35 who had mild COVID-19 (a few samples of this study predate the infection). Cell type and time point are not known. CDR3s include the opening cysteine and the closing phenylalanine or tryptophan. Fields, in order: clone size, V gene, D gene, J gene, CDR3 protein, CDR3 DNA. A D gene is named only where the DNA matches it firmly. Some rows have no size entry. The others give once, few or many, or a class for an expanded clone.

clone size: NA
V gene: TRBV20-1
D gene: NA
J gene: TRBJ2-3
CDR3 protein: CSARRFGWPDTQYF
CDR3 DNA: TGCAGTGCTCGACGGTTCGGGTGGCCAGATACGCAGTATTTT

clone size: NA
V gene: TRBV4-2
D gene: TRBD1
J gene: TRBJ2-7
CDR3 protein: CASSPLKQGRGTDEQYF
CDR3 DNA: TGTGCCAGCAGCCCCTTAAAACAGGGGAGAGGGACCGACGAGCAGTACTTC

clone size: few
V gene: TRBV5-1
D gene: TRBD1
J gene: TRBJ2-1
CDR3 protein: CASSLADRAGNEQFF
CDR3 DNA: TGCGCCAGCAGCTTAGCGGACAGGGCTGGGAATGAGCAGTTCTTC

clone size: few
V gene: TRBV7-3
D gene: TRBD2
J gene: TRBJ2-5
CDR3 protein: CASSLTSAYQETQYF
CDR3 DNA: TGTGCCAGCAGTTTGACTAGCGCGTACCAAGAGACCCAGTACTTC

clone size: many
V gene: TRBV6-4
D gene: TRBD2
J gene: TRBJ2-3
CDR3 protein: CASSERAGGPTDTQYF
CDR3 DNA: TGTGCCAGCAGTGAAAGAGCGGGGGGCCCCACAGATACGCAGTATTTT

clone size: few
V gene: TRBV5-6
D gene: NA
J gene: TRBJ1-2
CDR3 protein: CASSPRYTYYGYTF
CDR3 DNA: TGTGCCAGCAGCCCGAGGTACACCTACTATGGCTACACCTTC

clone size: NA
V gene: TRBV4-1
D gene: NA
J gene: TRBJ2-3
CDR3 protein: CASSQEPLLSDTQYF
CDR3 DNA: TGCGCCAGCAGCCAAGAACCTCTCCTGTCGGATACGCAGTATTTT

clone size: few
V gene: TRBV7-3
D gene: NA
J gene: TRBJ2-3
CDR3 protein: CASSLAGLGTDTQYF
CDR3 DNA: TGTGCCAGCAGCTTAGCGGGGTTAGGCACAGATACGCAGTATTTT

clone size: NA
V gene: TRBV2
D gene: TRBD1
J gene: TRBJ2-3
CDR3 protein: CASRAQGAGTDTQYF
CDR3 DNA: TGTGCCAGCAGAGCACAGGGGGCAGGGACAGATACGCAGTATTTT

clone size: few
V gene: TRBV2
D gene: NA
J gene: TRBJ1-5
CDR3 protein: CASSDREGGQPQHF
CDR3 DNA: TGTGCCAGCAGTGACAGGGAGGGTGGTCAGCCCCAGCATTTT

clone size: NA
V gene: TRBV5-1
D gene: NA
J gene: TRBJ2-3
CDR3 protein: CAISRGGPTDTQYF
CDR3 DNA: TGCGCCATATCTAGGGGGGGCCCCACAGATACGCAGTATTTT

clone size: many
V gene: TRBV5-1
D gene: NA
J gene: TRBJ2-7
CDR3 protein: CASSLAIDEQYF
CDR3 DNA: TGCGCCAGCAGCTTGGCCATCGACGAGCAGTACTTC

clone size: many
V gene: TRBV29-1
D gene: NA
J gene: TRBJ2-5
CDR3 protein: CSVDKQETQYF
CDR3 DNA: TGCAGCGTTGATAAGCAAGAGACCCAGTACTTC

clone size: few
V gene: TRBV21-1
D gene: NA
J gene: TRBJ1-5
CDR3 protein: CASSKSWVHQPQHF
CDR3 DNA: TGTGCCAGCAGCAAATCTTGGGTCCATCAGCCCCAGCATTTT

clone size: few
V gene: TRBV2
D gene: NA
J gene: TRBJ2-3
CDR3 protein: CASSEIEDTQYF
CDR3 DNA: TGTGCCAGCAGTGAGATAGAAGATACGCAGTATTTT

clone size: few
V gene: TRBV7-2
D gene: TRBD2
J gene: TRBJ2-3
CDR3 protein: CASSFTRGATDTQYF
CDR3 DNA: TGTGCCAGCAGCTTCACGCGGGGGGCCACAGATACGCAGTATTTT

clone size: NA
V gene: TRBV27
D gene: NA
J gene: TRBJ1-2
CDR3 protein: CASSLSSGRGYTF
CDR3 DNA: TGTGCCAGCAGTTTATCCAGCGGACGAGGCTACACCTTC

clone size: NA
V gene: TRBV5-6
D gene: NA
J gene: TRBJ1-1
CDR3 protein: CASSSTTNRIRGAFF
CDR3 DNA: TGTGCCAGCAGCTCGACAACCAACAGAATTCGAGGGGCTTTCTTT

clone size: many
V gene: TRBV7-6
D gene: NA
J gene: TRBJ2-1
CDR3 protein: CASSLAEGGEQFF
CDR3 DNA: TGTGCCAGCAGCTTAGCGGAGGGAGGCGAGCAGTTCTTC

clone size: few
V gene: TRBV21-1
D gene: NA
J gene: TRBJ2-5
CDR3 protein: CASSHEDRKETQYF
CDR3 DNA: TGTGCCAGCAGCCATGAGGACAGAAAGGAGACCCAGTACTTC

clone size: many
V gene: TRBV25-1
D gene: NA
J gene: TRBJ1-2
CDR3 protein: CASSEHSGDGYTF
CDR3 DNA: TGTGCCAGCAGTGAACATTCCGGAGATGGCTACACCTTC

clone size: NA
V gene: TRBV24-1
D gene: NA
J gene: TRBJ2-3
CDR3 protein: CATSEEVNTQYF
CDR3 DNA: TGTGCCACCAGCGAAGAGGTTAATACGCAGTATTTT

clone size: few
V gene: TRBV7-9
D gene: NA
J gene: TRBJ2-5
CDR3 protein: CASSLGPGHEETQYF
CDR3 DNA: TGTGCCAGCAGCCTAGGCCCGGGACACGAAGAGACCCAGTACTTC

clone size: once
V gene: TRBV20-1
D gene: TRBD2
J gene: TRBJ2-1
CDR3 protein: CSARAGTSGGWDYNEQFF
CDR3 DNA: TGCAGTGCTAGAGCCGGGACTAGCGGGGGGTGGGACTACAATGAGCAGTTCTTC

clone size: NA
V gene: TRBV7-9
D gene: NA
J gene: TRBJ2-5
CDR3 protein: CASSRPVETQYF
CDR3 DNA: TGTGCCAGCAGCCGCCCGGTCGAGACCCAGTACTTC

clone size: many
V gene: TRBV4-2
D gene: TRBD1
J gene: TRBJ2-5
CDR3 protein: CASSPIPGQGQETQYF
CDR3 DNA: TGTGCCAGCAGCCCGATTCCGGGACAGGGTCAGGAGACCCAGTACTTC

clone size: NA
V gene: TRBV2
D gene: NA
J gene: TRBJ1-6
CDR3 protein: CASSGWIYNSPLHF
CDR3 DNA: TGTGCCAGCAGTGGATGGATCTATAATTCACCCCTCCACTTT

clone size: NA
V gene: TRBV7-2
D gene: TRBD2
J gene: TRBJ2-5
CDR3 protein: CASSWTSGGAETQYF
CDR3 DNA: TGTGCCAGCAGCTGGACTAGCGGGGGGGCAGAGACCCAGTACTTC

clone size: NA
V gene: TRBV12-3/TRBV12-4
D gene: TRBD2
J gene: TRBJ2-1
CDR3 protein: CASSFVRGGATRFF
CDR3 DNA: TGTGCCAGCAGTTTTGTGCGCGGGGGGGCCACCCGGTTCTTC

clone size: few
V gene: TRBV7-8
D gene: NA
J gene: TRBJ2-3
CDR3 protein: CASSSRGSILSTDTQYF
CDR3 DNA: TGTGCCAGCAGCTCCCGAGGATCTATCTTGAGCACAGATACGCAGTATTTT

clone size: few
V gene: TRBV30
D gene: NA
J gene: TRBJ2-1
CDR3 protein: CAWASGSYNEQFF
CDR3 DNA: TGTGCCTGGGCCTCGGGCTCCTACAATGAGCAGTTCTTC

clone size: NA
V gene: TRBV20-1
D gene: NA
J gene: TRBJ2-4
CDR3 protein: CSAKNTGTPRDIQYF
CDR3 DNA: TGCAGTGCTAAGAACACCGGGACCCCACGGGACATTCAGTACTTC

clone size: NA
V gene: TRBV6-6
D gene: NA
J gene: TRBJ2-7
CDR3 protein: CASSPGPYEQYF
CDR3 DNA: TGTGCCAGCAGTCCAGGGCCCTACGAGCAGTACTTC

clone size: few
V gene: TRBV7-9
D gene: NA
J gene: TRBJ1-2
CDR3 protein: CASSSPGLAGNYGYTF
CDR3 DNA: TGTGCCAGCAGCTCGCCGGGTCTAGCAGGAAACTATGGCTACACCTTC

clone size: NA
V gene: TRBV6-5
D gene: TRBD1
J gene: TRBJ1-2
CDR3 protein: CASKRTGGDYGYTF
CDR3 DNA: TGTGCCAGCAAAAGGACAGGGGGAGACTATGGCTACACCTTC